This T cell receptor (beta chain) originates from a study of CD8 T cells in ankylosing spondylitis. Study-wide points: There were earlier reports of some motif variants in reactive arthritis synovial fluid and blood. The authors reported significant enrichment of disease-linked clones in matched ankylosing spondylitis synovial fluid. The study identified a TCR beta motif of several highly homologous variants that appeared characteristic of ankylosing spondylitis blood.

As to this clonotype: Its antigen remains unidentified.

Construction of TCR beta libraries was performed using quantitative 5'-RACE with molecular barcodes. In TCRdb, the 5' RACE reads were re-called with MiXCR into one record per CDR3 protein. The sample yields 150,000 to 200,000 distinct CDR3 sequences, 30% to 35% seen once. The junction had 6 bases not matched to a gene; V was cut back by 3 bases and J by 8 bases. CDR1 and CDR2 (germline): DFQATT, SNEGSKA (reference sequence). There are 14 residues in the CDR3. Sequencing was performed on synovial fluid, either unsorted or a sorted T cell fraction (not recorded which). The J gene is TRBJ2-1, the V gene TRBV20-1, with 11 bases matching TRBD2. The clonotype originates from a male donor with ankylosing spondylitis. CDR3 loop: CSASTSGSLDEQFF. The CDR3 region has the DNA TGCAGTGCTAGTACTAGCGGGAGTTTGGATGAGCAGTTCTTC.